One sample yielded the 21 T cell receptor beta chains listed below, sequenced in a study of shared clonotypes between healthy human individuals. The protocol was immunoSEQ multiplex PCR, while the TCRdb copy is restricted to in-frame clones and leaves out a portion. Of about 2.3 million clones in the sample, roughly 90% were seen once. Sequenced: naive CD4+ T cells from PBMCs. Subset of the sample: CD45RA+ positively selected. Receptors originate from a man in his late teens or twenties in good health. Some clones in this sample may be carry-over from other donors' samples.

V is TRBV9 and J is TRBJ2-1, with 8 bases that match TRBD2. J lost 7 bases, V lost 7 bases, and 7 bases had no gene match. The CDR3 is made up of 13 amino acids. In germline, CDR1 is SGDLS, CDR2 YYNGEE. The CDR3 is CASGAGVRNEQFF. The DNA of the CDR3 is TGTGCCAGCGGAGCGGGAGTAAGGAATGAGCAGTTCTTC.

The chain couples TRBV5-1 to TRBJ2-7; D is undetermined. Trimming pared 1 base from V and 6 bases from J, leaving 11 bases between. The CDR3 loop spans 13 amino acids. The germline gives CDR1 SGHRS, CDR2 YFSETQ. The CDR3 DNA reads TGCGCCAGCAGCTTGTTGATAGCTTCCGAGCAGTACTTC. Protein sequence: CASSLLIASEQYF.

Regarding this clone: This same CDR3 is encoded by further DNA sequences in the sample. The chain recombines TRBV4-2 with TRBJ1-1; a weak D match, TRBD1 (6 bases). CDR3 size: 15 residues. Trimming cost V 0 bases and J 3 bases, with 11 bases left between them. Germline values: CDR1 LGHNA, CDR2 YNFKEQ. CDR3 sequence reads: CASSQDGRGDTEAFF. The CDR3 DNA follows: TGTGCCAGCAGCCAAGATGGCAGGGGTGACACTGAAGCTTTCTTT.

V and J are TRBV4-2 and TRBJ2-7, with 7 bases fitting TRBD1. The junction had 5 bases not matched to a gene; V was cut back by 5 bases and J by 7 bases. The germline V gene encodes CDR1 LGHNA and CDR2 YNFKEQ. The CDR3 consists of 12 residues. DNA for the CDR3: TGTGCCAGCAGCTCAACAGGGGAAGAGCAGTACTTC. The encoded protein is CASSSTGEEQYF.

The chain combines TRBV7-2 with TRBJ2-2, with 8 positions matching TRBD1. This CDR3 spans 16 amino acids. Germline V gene lookup returns CDR1 SGHTA and CDR2 FQGNSA. V shed 4 bases and J 4 bases; nucleotides not matched to a gene: 8. CDR3 amino acids: CASSSQGALITGELFF. In DNA form, the CDR3 reads TGTGCCAGCAGCTCGCAGGGGGCGCTTATCACCGGGGAGCTGTTTTTT.

V gene TRBV4-3 combines with J gene TRBJ1-2; the match to TRBD1 covers 10 bases. CDR1 LGHNA and CDR2 YSLEER come from the germline V gene. CDR3 length: 15 amino acids. Trimming removed 1 base from V and 4 bases from J; junction bases left unmatched: 3. CDR3 nucleotide sequence: TGCGCCAGCAGCCAAGCGGGACAGGGGTTCTATGGCTACACCTTC. It yields the protein CASSQAGQGFYGYTF.

The chain recombines TRBV28 with TRBJ1-2; no clear D. The CDR3 covers 12 residues. Germline V gene sequence: CDR1 MDHEN, CDR2 SYDVKM. CDR3 residues: CAASTVSIGYTF. Written as DNA, the CDR3 is TGTGCAGCCTCCACAGTCTCTATCGGCTACACCTTC.

CDR3 sequence: CASSFRTGGNEKLFF. The CDR3 DNA is TGTGCCAGCAGTTTTCGGACAGGGGGGAATGAAAAACTGTTTTTT. The gene calls are TRBV28 and TRBJ1-4; 10 nucleotides match TRBD1. The V and J ends lost 3 bases and 5 bases, in that order; junction bases with no gene match: 3. Germline CDR1 is MDHEN and CDR2 is SYDVKM. The CDR3 runs to 15 residues.

This chain uses TRBV7-2 with TRBJ1-1; D not certain. Germline CDR1 reads SGHTA; CDR2 reads FQGNSA. V lost 5 bases to trimming and J lost 5 bases, with 18 bases between them. The CDR3 is 15 residues long. CDR3 DNA sequence: TGTGCCAGCAGCCCAAGCTGGGGTGTTATTACTGAAGCTTTCTTT. Protein sequence: CASSPSWGVITEAFF.

The CDR3 coding sequence is TGTGCCAGCACATACGGGCACAATCAGCCCCAGCATTTT. It translates to CASTYGHNQPQHF. The V call is TRBV6-1, the J call TRBJ1-5; D remains unclear. The CDR3 totals 13 residues. Looked up from germline, CDR1 is MNHNS and CDR2 is SASEGT. V dropped 7 bases and J dropped 3 bases, with 10 bases sitting between them.

On this clone itself: Other DNA sequences within the sample encode an identical CDR3. The rearrangement uses TRBV28 and TRBJ2-7; D gene uncertain. CDR1 is MDHEN and CDR2 is SYDVKM in the germline V gene. V lost 6 bases and J 2 bases, leaving 5 bases between the germline ends. This CDR3 is 11 amino acids long. Here the CDR3 DNA reads TGTGCCAGCAGACGACCCTACGAGCAGTACTTC. Encoded protein: CASRRPYEQYF.

The chain carries TRBV20-1 and TRBJ2-5, with D perhaps assigned TRBD1 or TRBD2 (5 bases each). Germline assignment: CDR1 DFQATT and CDR2 SNEGSKA (reference sequence). V was cut by 5 bases and J by 3 bases, with 7 bases left in between. The CDR3 runs 11 residues. CDR3 region: CSAGGKETQYF. The CDR3 DNA is TGCAGTGCTGGGGGTAAAGAGACCCAGTACTTC.

The chain combines TRBV30 with TRBJ2-7, with a possible D match to TRBD2 (7 bases). Germline lookup yields CDR1 GTSNPN and CDR2 SVGIG (reference sequence). The CDR3 runs to 14 residues. Trimming pared 7 bases from V and 6 bases from J, leaving 22 bases between. The CDR3 sequence is CASAGAGRRFEQYF. DNA of the CDR3: TGTGCCTCCGCGGGGGCAGGACGAAGGTTCGAGCAGTACTTC.

This clone appeared a single time. The V and J genes are TRBV19 and TRBJ2-1; tentatively, D is TRBD1 (5 bases). Germline-derived CDR1 and CDR2 are LNHDA and SQIVND (reference sequence). Trimming removed 5 bases from V and 0 bases from J, with 11 bases in between. CDR3 length: 15 residues. CDR3 DNA sequence: TGTGCCAGTAGTGGCCAGGGTCCCTCCTACAATGAGCAGTTCTTC. Its translation is CASSGQGPSYNEQFF.

In this sample, this clone turned up a few times. Different DNA sequences within this sample yield the same CDR3. The chain employs TRBV19 and TRBJ1-5, with TRBD1 matching over 9 bases. The ends lost 6 bases at V and 5 bases at J; junction bases unmatched: 2. Germline CDR1 reads LNHDA; CDR2 reads SQIVND (reference sequence). The CDR3 totals 13 residues. The chain's CDR3 is CASSRDRDQPQHF. In nucleotides, the CDR3 is TGTGCCAGTAGCAGGGACAGGGATCAGCCCCAGCATTTT.

V and J are TRBV18 and TRBJ2-1; D not certain. This CDR3 has 14 residues. V was clipped by 2 bases and J by 1 base, with 6 bases between them. CDR1 and CDR2 (germline): KGHSH, LQKENI. This CDR3 is CASSPSHSYNEQFF. CDR3 in DNA: TGTGCCAGCTCACCATCCCATTCCTACAATGAGCAGTTCTTC.

The chain is built from TRBV7-8 and TRBJ2-7; 11 nucleotides agree with TRBD2. In germline, CDR1 is SGHVS, CDR2 FQNEAQ. The V and J ends lost 3 bases and 2 bases, in that order; junction bases with no gene match: 6. The CDR3 runs to 16 residues. The CDR3 DNA sequence: TGTGCCAGCAGCTTCCCTGATAGCGGGAGGGCCTACGAGCAGTACTTC. Its protein is CASSFPDSGRAYEQYF.

This chain links TRBV10-1 with TRBJ1-1; TRBD1 aligns across 8 bases. Per germline, CDR1 WNHNN and CDR2 SYGVQD (reference sequence). The V segment lost 4 bases and the J segment 2 bases; nucleotides outside the gene matches: 3. The CDR3 spans 14 residues. The CDR3 spells CASSAGGRNTEAFF. CDR3 coding DNA: TGCGCCAGCAGTGCAGGGGGCCGCAACACTGAAGCTTTCTTT.

Written as DNA, the CDR3 is TGTGCCATCAGTGATTTACGCTATGGCTACACCTTC. As protein: CAISDLRYGYTF. The V and J genes are TRBV10-3 and TRBJ1-2, with D uncertain. Germline loops: CDR1 ENHRY, CDR2 SYGVKD. CDR3 length: 12 amino acids. V lost 3 bases and J 4 bases, leaving 6 bases between the germline ends.

The genes are TRBV7-2 and TRBJ1-2; D perhaps matches TRBD1 (6 bases). V lost 7 bases, J lost 0 bases, and 18 bases lay in between. The CDR3 runs to 16 residues. Germline-derived CDR1 and CDR2 are SGHTA and FQGNSA. CDR3 sequence reads: CASTSQGNVANYGYTF. The CDR3 DNA follows: TGTGCCAGCACCAGTCAGGGGAACGTAGCTAACTATGGCTACACCTTC.

The chain employs TRBV15 and TRBJ1-1, with no clear D. Between the trimmed V and J ends, which lost 4 bases and 1 base, there was a span of 7 bases. Germline V lookup: CDR1 LNHNV, CDR2 YYDKDF (reference sequence). The CDR3 has 13 residues. The CDR3 region is CATSIPQNTEAFF. CDR3 coding DNA: TGTGCCACCAGCATTCCCCAGAACACTGAAGCTTTCTTT.